This TCR beta chain appears in the sequencing data of a study of metastatic and nonmetastatic thyroid tumors. Study-level background: Comparison of repertoires was carried out across blood and tumor or nodule tissue from malignant and benign thyroid patients. Study-level results: Reportedly, malignant thyroid tumors had significantly higher TCR beta diversity than benign nodules, in blood and tumor.

Nobody among the patients had been given any treatment before thyroid surgery. The germline CDR1 and CDR2 sequences are LNHNV and YYDKDF (reference sequence). The CDR3 spans 13 residues. How the authors handled the data: A classifier for distant metastasis in papillary thyroid cancer was constructed using CDR3 differences observed across clinicopathological groups. TCRdb re-called the PCR reads via MiXCR. The V and J calls, along with clone size, are taken from TCRdb and not from the paper's own processing. The sample consists of several thousand clones, roughly a third of them appearing once. Within the sample, this clone is medium-sized. No antigen is known for it. A junction boundary mismatches the germline segment, possibly from a read error.

Sample: adjacent normal tissue. The receptor's source is a female donor with papillary thyroid cancer or a benign thyroid nodule (not recorded which). Some clones in this sample may be carry-over from other donors' samples. The chain couples TRBV15 to TRBJ1-4; D perhaps matches TRBD1 (6 bases). The CDR3 sequence is CATGRGSNEKLFF. In nucleotides, the CDR3 is TGTGCCACCGGCAGGGGTTCTAATGAAAAACTGTTTTTT.